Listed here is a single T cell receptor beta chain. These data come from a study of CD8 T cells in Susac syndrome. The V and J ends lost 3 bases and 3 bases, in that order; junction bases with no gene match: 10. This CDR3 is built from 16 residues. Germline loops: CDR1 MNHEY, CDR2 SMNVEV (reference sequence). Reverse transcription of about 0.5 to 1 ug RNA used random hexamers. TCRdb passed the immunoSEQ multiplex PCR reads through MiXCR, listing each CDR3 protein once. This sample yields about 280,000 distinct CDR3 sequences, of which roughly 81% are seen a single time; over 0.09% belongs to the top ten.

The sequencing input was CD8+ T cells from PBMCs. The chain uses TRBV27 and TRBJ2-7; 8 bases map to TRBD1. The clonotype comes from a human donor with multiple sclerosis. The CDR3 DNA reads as TGTGCCAGCAGTTTCTCGACGGGACAGGCCTACTACGAGCAGTACTTC. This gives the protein CASSFSTGQAYYEQYF.